This record covers a single T cell receptor beta chain. Its specificity is not known. This entry belongs to a study of cytomegalovirus exposure and HLA in healthy donors. Overall study: Among the roughly 370 genotyped donors, 81% were placed in the Caucasian-associated ancestry cluster.

Nominally healthy donors were sampled, though unrecorded immune exposures were likely. Points from the study as a whole: Most TCR beta V segments were productive about 87% or about 30% of the time in an earlier analysis. It was likely that a cluster of highly shared sequence variants was a sequencing artifact.

CDR3 length: 11 amino acids. The ends were cut back, 7 bases at V and 6 bases at J, with 10 bases in the middle. CDR1 is MGHDK, CDR2 SYGVNS, per germline. In the PCR, 60 Vbeta and 13 Jbeta primers were used. The table came from immunoSEQ multiplex PCR; TCRdb's copy has only in-frame clones and leaves some out. Among about 110,000 clones, 75% were seen once, and the ten largest hold about 2.3%. This chain links TRBV25-1 with TRBJ2-7; a weak D match, TRBD2 (7 bases). The specimen sequenced was PBMCs. This receptor was identified in a man aged 35 to 55 in good health and CMV-seronegative. CDR3 sequence: CASTGGSEQYF. CDR3 nucleotides: TGTGCCAGCACGGGGGGCAGCGAGCAGTACTTC.